This T cell receptor (beta chain) emerged from a study of HIV-infected patients and healthy controls (dated by TCRdb to the mid-2010s). Notes on the research overall: Whether deep TCR repertoire sequencing of small blood samples from HIV patients could capture immune perturbation and reconstitution was tested in the study.

Reverse transcription of about 550 ng RNA was performed with SuperScript III using primers directed against the alpha and beta constant regions. Separate libraries for the alpha and beta chains were generated through chain-specific third strand synthesis that incorporated multiplexing indices. The protocol used a single primer pair to amplify all rearrangements within a chain, which avoided primer bias, and attached molecular barcodes to each cDNA molecule. Purified cDNA was joined by T4 RNA Ligase 1 to a 5' RACE adapter carrying a random hexamer and the SP2 sequencing primer site. The authors primed second strand synthesis from the SP2 site with Phusion polymerase and used slow temperature ramps to favor optimal annealing. Joined together, two random hexamer sequences that had both been added before amplification formed the 12-nucleotide barcode of each molecule. A brief initial PCR introduced P5 and P7 adapter elements together with a second index, and a 23-cycle amplification PCR using P5s and P7 primers was subsequently performed. The libraries went through roughly 28 PCR cycles in total, were quantified on a Qubit, were sized on a Bioanalyzer, and were diluted to 3 to 4 nM. The normalized libraries were sequenced on an Illumina MiSeq using 2 x 250 paired-end kits. Reverse transcription reactions underwent purification over MinElute columns, with elution into around 10 ul Tris-Cl. Adapter ligations were incubated for less than 30 hours at 16 degrees C and subsequently purified with AMPure XP beads at a 1:1 ratio. As for the authors' bioinformatics: Demultiplexed FASTQ files were processed with a modified Decombinator that output V, J, insert and barcode information. Sequences that shared a barcode but differed from the dominant sequence were treated as errors and discarded, and barcodes were clustered at Levenshtein distance 3 and counted to estimate the original cDNA molecules. The R packages ineq, vegan, igraph and RCytoscape were used for downstream analyses, together with IMGT nomenclature and CDR3 definitions. The authors computed V gene usage over distinct sequences and counted each TCR a single time to avoid skew from clonal expansion. Within a donor, similarity networks joined unique CDR3 amino acid sequences in every case where two of them were separated by a single Levenshtein edit. In the repertoires, a search was made for a compiled set of published HIV-specific CDR3s (about 92 alpha, around 710 beta) and CMV-specific CDR3s (under 14 alpha, roughly 250 beta). Lower sequence numbers were not the cause of the decreased diversity in patients, as random subsampling to size-matched repertoires showed. TCRdb's own reprocessing of the public reads used fastp at Q25 and MiXCR and kept productive beta chains. Every distinct CDR3 protein forms one entry, paired with its most common genes and DNA. The V and J calls reflect TCRdb's pipeline rather than the authors' work. Present in this sample are some 19,000 distinct CDR3 sequences, over 7% of which were seen just once. About 2.5% of the sample comes from the top ten.

This clonotype was counted at least ten times. Its specific antigen is unknown. No clone much larger than this one lies a single base away; base qualities are absent. Whole blood was used without fractionating the cells, so the repertoire represented all peripheral T cells without sorting. As controls, ten uninfected healthy donors were sampled, and a few of those donors gave samples twice, roughly 3 months apart. For RNA extraction, approximately 2.6 ml of peripheral blood was drawn into Tempus tubes. Residual genomic DNA was removed with the TURBO-DNase kit and globin mRNA was depleted with GLOBINclear. General conclusions and limits of the study: Healthy control repertoires showed roughly threefold more distinct CDR3s and higher Shannon diversity than untreated HIV+ repertoires. Differing numbers of distinct sequences in patients and controls hindered comparison, and size-matching assigned excessive weight to rare events in the HIV-infected data. HIV-infected repertoires showed significantly elevated mean Gini indices relative to controls, which possibly reflects oligoclonality. By Jaccard index and by the count of highly shared sequences, healthy controls shared more CDR3s between individuals than HIV+ patients did. The observed differences in diversity could not be explained by the slight differences in age and sex profiles between the study cohorts. HIV-associated CDR3s exhibited a significant reduction in frequency during therapy, whereas CMV-associated CDR3s exhibited no significant change, although the majority increased in frequency. Processing was restricted to sixteen HIV-infected individuals, which the authors judged to be a major constraint on the generalizability of the findings. Eight alpha and eight beta V genes showed significantly different mean usage between HIV-infected patients and controls. The use of whole blood limited sequencing depth and precluded separation of the dynamics of distinct T-cell subpopulations. In size-matched repertoire data, the apparent post-therapy recovery of the Gini index in HIV-infected patients was not replicated. In the samples, alpha-beta chain pairing was left undetermined. HLA typing of donors was not performed in the study. MAIT cell alpha-chain CDR3s were present at high frequency in healthy controls but severely depleted in HIV+ repertoires.

The sequenced material came from blood. This receptor was identified in an adult in good health.

The nucleotides are TGTGCCAGCAGCGGGGGGGGGCTCGGCGATACGCAGTATTTT. It is translated as CASSGGGLGDTQYF. The chain is encoded by TRBV7-2 joined to TRBJ2-3; perhaps TRBD2 is the D gene, with 7 bases matching. Trimming at the junction amounts to 5 bases on V and 6 bases on J, and the germline ends lie 15 bases apart. The germline V gene yields SGHTA for CDR1 and FQGNSA for CDR2. The CDR3 contains 14 residues, cysteine and phenylalanine counted. This entry keeps only the CDR3 DNA: 42 bases, framed from base 1.